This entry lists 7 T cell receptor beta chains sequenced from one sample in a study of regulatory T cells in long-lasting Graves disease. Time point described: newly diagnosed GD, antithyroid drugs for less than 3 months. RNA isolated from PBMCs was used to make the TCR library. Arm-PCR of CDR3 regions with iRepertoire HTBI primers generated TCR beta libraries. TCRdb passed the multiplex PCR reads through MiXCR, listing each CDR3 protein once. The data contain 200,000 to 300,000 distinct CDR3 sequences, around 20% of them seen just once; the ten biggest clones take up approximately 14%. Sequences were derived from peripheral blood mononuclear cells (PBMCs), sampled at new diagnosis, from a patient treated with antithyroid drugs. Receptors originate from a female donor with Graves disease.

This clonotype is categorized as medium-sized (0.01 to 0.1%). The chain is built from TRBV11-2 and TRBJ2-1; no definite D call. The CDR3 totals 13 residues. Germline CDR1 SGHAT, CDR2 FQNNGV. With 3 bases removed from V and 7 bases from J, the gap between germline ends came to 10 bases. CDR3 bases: TGTGCCAGCAGCTTTAATGTCGGGAATGAGCAGTTCTTC. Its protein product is CASSFNVGNEQFF.

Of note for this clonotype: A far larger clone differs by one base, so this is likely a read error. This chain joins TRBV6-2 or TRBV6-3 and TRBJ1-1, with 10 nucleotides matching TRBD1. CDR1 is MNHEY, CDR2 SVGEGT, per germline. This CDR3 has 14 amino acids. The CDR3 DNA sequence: TGTGCCAGCAGCCTCACCGGGACAGGGGCCCAAGCTCTCTTT. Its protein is CASSLTGTGAQALF.

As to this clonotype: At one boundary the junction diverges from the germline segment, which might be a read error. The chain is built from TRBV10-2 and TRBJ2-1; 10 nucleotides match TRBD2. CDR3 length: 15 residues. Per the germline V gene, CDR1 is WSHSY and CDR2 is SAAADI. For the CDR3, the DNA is TGCGCCAGCAGTGAGTCTTCTAGCGGGGGCCGTTGGGCACTCTTC. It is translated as CASSESSSGGRWALF.

The CDR3 is CAWRGTGQETQYF. In DNA form, the CDR3 reads TGTGCCTGGAGGGGGACAGGGCAAGAGACCCAGTACTTC. The chain links TRBV7-9 to TRBJ2-5; 9 bases map to TRBD1. The germline gives CDR1 SEHNR, CDR2 FQNEAQ (reference sequence). The CDR3 totals 13 residues. J was trimmed by 2 bases and V by 11 bases; bases with no gene match: 6.

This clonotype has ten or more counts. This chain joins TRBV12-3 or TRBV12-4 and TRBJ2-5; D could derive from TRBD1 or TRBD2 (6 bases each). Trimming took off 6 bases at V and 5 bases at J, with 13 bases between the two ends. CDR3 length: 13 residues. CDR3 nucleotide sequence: TGTGCCAGCAGGCGAACAGGGAGGGAGACCCAGTACTTC. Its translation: CASRRTGRETQYF.

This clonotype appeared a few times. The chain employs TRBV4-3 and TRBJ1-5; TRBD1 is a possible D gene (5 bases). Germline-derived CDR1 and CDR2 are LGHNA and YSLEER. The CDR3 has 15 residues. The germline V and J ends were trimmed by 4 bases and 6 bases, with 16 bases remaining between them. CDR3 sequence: CASSPGNPGSQPQHF. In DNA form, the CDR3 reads TGCGCCAGCAGCCCGGGGAACCCAGGGTCTCAGCCCCAGCATTTT.

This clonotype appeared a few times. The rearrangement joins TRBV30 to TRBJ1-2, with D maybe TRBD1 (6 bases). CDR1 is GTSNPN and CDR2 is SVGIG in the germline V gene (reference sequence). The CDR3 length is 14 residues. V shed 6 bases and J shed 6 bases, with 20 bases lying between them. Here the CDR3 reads CACTPFGGGHGYTF. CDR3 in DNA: TGTGCCTGTACCCCCTTTGGAGGGGGGCATGGCTACACCTTC.